These 23 T cell receptor beta chains came from one sample sequenced in a study of T-cell memory formation after mild COVID-19. Each CDR3 protein is one row after TCRdb ran MiXCR on the 5' RACE reads. This table holds about 390,000 distinct CDR3 sequences, around a sixth found once. Sequenced: PBMCs or a T cell subset sorted from them (not recorded which). All receptors come from a man aged 18 to 29 who had mild COVID-19 (a few samples of this study predate the infection). Cell type and time point are not known.

J is TRBJ2-5 and V is TRBV6-6; 7 bases match TRBD1. There are 16 residues in the CDR3. V trimming: 2 bases; J trimming: 5 bases; junction bases outside the gene matches: 11. In germline, CDR1 is MNHNY, CDR2 SVGAGI (reference sequence). This CDR3 is CASSYPLGQGVETQYF. The CDR3 nucleotides are TGTGCCAGCAGTTACCCCCTGGGGCAGGGGGTTGAGACCCAGTACTTC.

This clonotype occurred many times. The chain recombines TRBV3-1 with TRBJ2-5; unclear D gene. The ends were cut back, 0 bases at V and 5 bases at J, with 4 bases in the middle. CDR1 is LGHDT and CDR2 is YNNKEL in the germline V gene (reference sequence). The CDR3 has 12 residues. The CDR3 nucleotides read TGTGCCAGCAGCCAAGACTTCGAGACCCAGTACTTC. Its protein product is CASSQDFETQYF.

There are many counts of this clonotype. The chain uses TRBV5-1 and TRBJ1-6; 7 nucleotides agree with TRBD1. V lost 7 bases and J lost 5; bases outside the gene matches: 3. The CDR3 sequence is 13 residues long. Germline CDR1 and CDR2: SGHRS and YFSETQ. The CDR3 protein is CASCDRDNSPLHF. The CDR3 DNA reads TGCGCCAGCTGTGACAGGGATAATTCACCCCTCCACTTT.

This clonotype occurred a few times. The V call is TRBV9, the J call TRBJ1-5, with 9 bases fitting TRBD1. Germline trimming cut 3 bases from V and 6 bases from J; bases unmatched to any gene: 1. CDR3 length: 13 residues. The germline V gene has CDR1 SGDLS and CDR2 YYNGEE. The CDR3 DNA sequence: TGTGCCAGCAGCGCGACAGGGGGTCAGCCCCAGCATTTT. This encodes CASSATGGQPQHF.

This rearrangement joins TRBV6-5 to TRBJ2-5, with D uncertain. The CDR3 sequence is 15 residues long. V gave up 5 bases and J gave up 1 base, with 14 bases separating them. Germline CDR1 is MNHEY and CDR2 is SVGAGI. The CDR3 region is CASSPMLASQETQYF. DNA of the CDR3: TGTGCCAGCAGTCCTATGCTCGCTAGCCAAGAGACCCAGTACTTC.

This clonotype was counted between two and nine times. The chain is built from TRBV29-1 and TRBJ2-5; either TRBD1 or TRBD2 may supply D (5 bases each). Trimming cost V 3 bases and J 4 bases, with 15 bases left between them. The length of the CDR3 is 14 residues. Germline values: CDR1 SQVTM, CDR2 ANQGSEA. The CDR3 protein is CSVEVEGRLETQYF. The CDR3 DNA reads as TGCAGCGTTGAGGTTGAGGGGCGGTTAGAGACCCAGTACTTC.

J is TRBJ2-2 and V is TRBV24-1; D possibly matches TRBD1 or TRBD2 (5 bases each). Germline values: CDR1 KGHDR, CDR2 SFDVKD. Trimming stripped 0 bases from V and 3 bases from J, with 10 bases between. This CDR3 spans 16 amino acids. The CDR3 DNA reads TGTGCCACCAGTGATTTGCCTCGGGGACACACCGGGGAGCTGTTTTTT. It codes for CATSDLPRGHTGELFF.

This clonotype occurred many times. The rearrangement joins TRBV12-3 or TRBV12-4 to TRBJ2-7, with 7 bases fitting TRBD1. V lost 4 bases, J lost 0 bases, and 3 bases stayed unmatched. The CDR3 length is 14 residues. The chain's CDR3 is CASSSGGSSYEQYF. The CDR3 region has the DNA TGTGCCAGCAGTTCAGGGGGTAGCTCCTACGAGCAGTACTTC.

This chain joins TRBV29-1 and TRBJ2-1, with 9 bases matching TRBD2. Germline CDR1 reads SQVTM; CDR2 reads ANQGSEA. J gave up 4 bases and V 5 bases, and 9 bases lay outside the gene matches. This CDR3 contains 15 residues. The CDR3 spells CSVSSLLAGYNEQFF. Written as DNA, the CDR3 is TGCAGCGTTTCGTCCCTACTAGCGGGTTACAATGAGCAGTTCTTC.

J is TRBJ1-2 and V is TRBV7-9, with unresolved D. Trimming left V 8 bases short and J 4 bases short, with 5 bases between. In germline, CDR1 is SEHNR, CDR2 FQNEAQ (reference sequence). This CDR3 has 10 residues. The CDR3 spells CASGSYGYTF. DNA of the CDR3: TGTGCCAGCGGGTCCTATGGCTACACCTTC. Based on the CDR3 plus reference TRBV7-9 and TRBJ1-2, the full variable domain is DTGVSQNPRHKITKRGQNVTFRCDPISEHNRLYWYRQTLGQGPEFLTYFQNEAQLEKSRLLSDRFSAERPKGSFSTLEIQRTEQGDSAMYLCASGSYGYTFGSGTRLTVV.

This clonotype came up many times. This chain connects TRBV7-8 to TRBJ1-5; D unresolved. The length of the CDR3 is 15 residues. Between the trimmed V and J ends, which lost 0 bases and 4 bases, there was a span of 10 bases. Germline values: CDR1 SGHVS, CDR2 FQNEAQ. The CDR3 loop reads CASSLAGIFNQPQHF. CDR3 in DNA: TGTGCCAGCAGCTTAGCGGGGATTTTTAATCAGCCCCAGCATTTT.

The chain couples TRBV6-2 or TRBV6-3 to TRBJ1-1, with D tentatively TRBD1 (5 bases). This CDR3 region has 16 residues. The ends were cut back, 6 bases at V and 4 bases at J, with 21 bases in the middle. Per the germline V gene, CDR1 is MNHEY and CDR2 is SVGEGT. The DNA of the CDR3 is TGTGCCAGCAGACCCCCGGACCATGCCGGGGCCACTGAAGCTTTCTTT. It translates to CASRPPDHAGATEAFF.

This clonotype was seen only a few times. DNA of the CDR3: TGCGCCAGCAGCTTCAGGGTTGGGGAGACCCAGTACTTC. Translating gives CASSFRVGETQYF. The chain recombines TRBV5-1 with TRBJ2-5, with TRBD1 as a possible D gene (5 bases). The length of the CDR3 is 13 residues. The V end lost 2 bases, the J end lost 5 bases, and 10 bases lay between the germline ends. Germline lookup yields CDR1 SGHRS and CDR2 YFSETQ. The full variable domain, completed using reference TRBV5-1 and TRBJ2-5, is KAGVTQTPRYLIKTRGQQVTLSCSPISGHRSVSWYQQTPGQGLQFLFEYFSETQRNKGNFPGRFSGRQFSNSRSEMNVSTLELGDSALYLCASSFRVGETQYFGPGTRLLVL.

The chain is built from TRBV3-1 and TRBJ2-1; D is perhaps TRBD1 (5 bases). V dropped 4 bases and J dropped 6 bases, with 10 bases sitting between them. CDR1 LGHDT and CDR2 YNNKEL come from the germline V gene (reference sequence). CDR3 size: 13 residues. CDR3 in amino acids: CASSPWGSNEQFF. CDR3 DNA: TGTGCCAGCAGCCCCTGGGGCAGCAATGAGCAGTTCTTC.

V gene TRBV7-9 combines with J gene TRBJ2-1; D possibly corresponds to TRBD2 (6 bases). V lost 3 bases and J lost 5, with 14 bases in between. Per germline, CDR1 SEHNR and CDR2 FQNEAQ (reference sequence). This CDR3 is built from 15 residues. Here the CDR3 DNA reads TGTGCCAGCAGCTTCGGGGGTCGGACCCACAATGAGCAGTTCTTC. Translated: CASSFGGRTHNEQFF.

The table lists this clonotype with a few counts. The rearrangement joins TRBV20-1 to TRBJ1-2, with 7 bases matching TRBD1. Germline loops: CDR1 DFQATT, CDR2 SNEGSKA (reference sequence). With V trimmed by 5 bases and J by 2 bases, 2 bases remained unmatched. The length of the CDR3 is 12 residues. This chain's CDR3 is CSASTGNYGYTF. For the CDR3, the DNA is TGCAGTGCTTCGACAGGGAACTATGGCTACACCTTC.

V gene TRBV28 combines with J gene TRBJ1-5; a possible D gene is TRBD1 (5 bases). Trimming removed 6 bases at V and 6 bases at J, with 12 bases between. The germline gives CDR1 MDHEN, CDR2 SYDVKM. This CDR3 contains 13 residues. CDR3: CASRGWDGQPQHF. The CDR3 DNA sequence: TGTGCCAGCAGGGGGTGGGACGGTCAGCCCCAGCATTTT. Together with reference TRBV28 and TRBJ1-5, the CDR3 gives the full variable domain: DVKVTQSSRYLVKRTGEKVFLECVQDMDHENMFWYRQDPGLGLRLIYFSYDVKMKEKGDIPEGYSVSREKKERFSLILESASTNQTSMYLCASRGWDGQPQHFGDGTRLSIL.

This clonotype has a handful of counts. The chain has TRBV10-2 and TRBJ2-1; D is undetermined. Trimming removed 3 bases from V and 5 bases from J, with 8 bases in between. The CDR3 loop spans 13 amino acids. The germline V gene encodes CDR1 WSHSY and CDR2 SAAADI. The CDR3 sequence is CASSDSANNEQFF. The CDR3 coding sequence is TGCGCCAGCAGTGATTCAGCTAACAATGAGCAGTTCTTC.

This clonotype occurred a few times. The chain uses TRBV12-3 or TRBV12-4 and TRBJ1-2, with 8 bases that match TRBD1. The CDR3 length is 12 residues. V shed 6 bases, J shed 6 bases, and the junction held 3 bases outside the gene matches. CDR3 in amino acids: CASRGQEDGYTF. CDR3 DNA sequence: TGTGCCAGCAGGGGACAGGAAGATGGCTACACCTTC.

This clonotype turned up a few times. The chain links TRBV7-6 to TRBJ2-5, with D unclear. Germline V CDR1 and CDR2: SGHVS, FNYEAQ. V dropped 2 bases and J dropped 5 bases, with 9 bases sitting between them. This CDR3 has 13 amino acids. This CDR3 is CASSLRHRETQYF. CDR3 nucleotides: TGTGCCAGCAGCTTACGCCATAGGGAGACCCAGTACTTC.

This clonotype has more than one count but fewer than ten. This chain uses TRBV5-1 with TRBJ1-1; 11 nucleotides agree with TRBD1. J gave up 1 base and V 3 bases, and 2 bases lay outside the gene matches. Germline CDR1 is SGHRS and CDR2 is YFSETQ. There are 15 residues in the CDR3. For the CDR3, the DNA is TGCGCCAGCAGCTGGACAGGGGGCGCGAACACTGAAGCTTTCTTT. It encodes CASSWTGGANTEAFF.

This clonotype was detected a few times. This rearrangement joins TRBV7-3 to TRBJ2-3; D remains unclear. Trimming took off 2 bases at V and 4 bases at J, with 10 bases between the two ends. The germline gives CDR1 SGHTA, CDR2 FQGTGA. The CDR3 loop spans 14 amino acids. DNA for the CDR3: TGTGCCAGCAGCTTACGTCAGGCCGCAGATACGCAGTATTTT. Its translation: CASSLRQAADTQYF.

This rearrangement joins TRBV10-3 to TRBJ2-4; 8 nucleotides align to TRBD2. V was pared by 10 bases and J by 10 bases, with 15 bases of the junction left unmatched. Germline CDR1 ENHRY, CDR2 SYGVKD. CDR3 length: 14 residues. The CDR3 is CATQPGLDSSIQYF. In DNA, the CDR3 is TGTGCCACCCAACCGGGACTAGATTCTTCGATTCAGTACTTC.